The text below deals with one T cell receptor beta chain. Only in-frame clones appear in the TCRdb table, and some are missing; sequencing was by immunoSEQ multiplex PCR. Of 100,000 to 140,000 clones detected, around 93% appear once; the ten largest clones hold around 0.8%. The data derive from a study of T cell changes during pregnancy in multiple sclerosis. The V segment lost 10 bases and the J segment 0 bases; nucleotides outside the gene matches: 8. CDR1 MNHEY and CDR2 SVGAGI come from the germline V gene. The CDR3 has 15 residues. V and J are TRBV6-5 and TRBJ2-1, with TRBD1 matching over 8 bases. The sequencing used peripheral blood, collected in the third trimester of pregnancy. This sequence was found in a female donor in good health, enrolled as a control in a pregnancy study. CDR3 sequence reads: CATTLGQGSYNEQFF. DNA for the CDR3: TGTGCCACCACCTTAGGACAGGGCTCCTACAATGAGCAGTTCTTC.